This entry describes one TCR beta chain. Antigen: not known. This sample is part of a study of blood T cells in healthy people across ages. The wider study: Per two T cells, about one barcoded beta molecule was captured through template switching. Overall study results and limits: In long-lived donors, naive CD4+ cell counts and diversity exceeded those of aged donors.

Trimming pared 5 bases from V and 6 bases from J, leaving 14 bases between. This CDR3 comprises 13 residues. From germline, CDR1 is SGHTA and CDR2 FQGNSA. Together with a sample-barcoded 5' primer, a J-beta primer mix was included in a second PCR lasting about 6 to 11 cycles. TCRdb reprocessed the 5' RACE reads with MiXCR, giving one entry per CDR3 protein. The data hold about 640,000 distinct CDR3 sequences, with about 54% observed a single time. Peripheral blood, about 10 milliliters per donor, was collected. The gene calls are TRBV7-2 and TRBJ2-7; unclear D gene. Sequencing was performed on blood. This TCR came from a man aged 55 to 70 in good health. As DNA, the CDR3 is TGTGCCAGCAGCCCCCTAGGGTACGGCGAGCAGTACTTC. This sequence encodes CASSPLGYGEQYF.